One and the same sample provided the 3 T cell receptor beta chains below, sequenced in a study of blood T cell repertoires in COVID-19. TCRdb keeps only in-frame clones here, not all; method: immunoSEQ multiplex PCR. Of fewer than 250,000 clones detected, 85% to 90% appear once; the ten largest clones hold just over 0.85%. Sequencing used PBMCs or T cells enriched from blood (not recorded which). The receptors here all came from a middle-aged man who had been exposed to COVID-19.

The V call is TRBV5-8, the J call TRBJ2-7; TRBD2 aligns across 7 bases. V lost 2 bases to trimming and J lost 4 bases; unmatched junction nucleotides: 12. Germline V lookup: CDR1 SGHTS, CDR2 YDEGEE. The CDR3 is 16 residues long. The CDR3 DNA reads as TGTGCCAGCAGCTTCGCCTATCAGCGGGGAAAATACGAGCAGTACGTC. Its translation: CASSFAYQRGKYEQYV.

The rearrangement links TRBV19 to TRBJ2-1; 10 bases align to TRBD1. V shed 6 bases and J 10 bases; nucleotides not matched to a gene: 9. The CDR3 is 14 residues long. Germline CDR1 is LNHDA and CDR2 is SQIVND (reference sequence). The CDR3 protein is CASSRDRGSFEQFF. The CDR3 nucleotides read TGTGCCAGTAGCCGGGACAGGGGTTCATTCGAGCAGTTCTTC.

The rearrangement uses TRBV5-1 and TRBJ2-4; a weak D match, TRBD1 (7 bases). The CDR3 runs to 13 residues. V was shortened by 5 bases and J by 8 bases, with 14 bases between the two germline ends. Germline V gene data show CDR1 as SGHRS and CDR2 as YFSETQ. The CDR3 is CASRSTGEDIQYF. Written as DNA, the CDR3 is TGCGCCAGCAGATCTACAGGGGAGGACATTCAGTACTTC.